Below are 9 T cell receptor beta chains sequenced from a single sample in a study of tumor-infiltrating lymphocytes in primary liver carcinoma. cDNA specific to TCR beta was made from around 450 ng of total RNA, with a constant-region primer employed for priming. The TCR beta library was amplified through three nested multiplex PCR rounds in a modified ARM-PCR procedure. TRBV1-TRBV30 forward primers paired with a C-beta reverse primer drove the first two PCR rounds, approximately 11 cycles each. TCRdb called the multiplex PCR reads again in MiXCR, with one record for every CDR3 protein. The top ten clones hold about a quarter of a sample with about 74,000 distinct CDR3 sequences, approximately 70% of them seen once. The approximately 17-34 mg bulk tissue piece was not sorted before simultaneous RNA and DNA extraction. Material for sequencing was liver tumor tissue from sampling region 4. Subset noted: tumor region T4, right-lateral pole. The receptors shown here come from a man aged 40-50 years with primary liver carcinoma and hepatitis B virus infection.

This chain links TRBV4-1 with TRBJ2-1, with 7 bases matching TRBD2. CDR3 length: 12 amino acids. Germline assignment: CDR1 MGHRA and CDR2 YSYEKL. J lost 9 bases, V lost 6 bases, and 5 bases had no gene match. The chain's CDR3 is CASSQTGGEQFF. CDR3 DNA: TGCGCCAGCAGTCAAACGGGAGGTGAGCAGTTCTTC.

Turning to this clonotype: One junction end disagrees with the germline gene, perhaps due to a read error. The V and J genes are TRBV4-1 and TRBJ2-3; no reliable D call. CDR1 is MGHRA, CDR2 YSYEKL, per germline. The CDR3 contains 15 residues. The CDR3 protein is CARSQETPSGGTQYF. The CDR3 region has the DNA TGCGCCAGGAGCCAAGAAACTCCGTCCGGTGGTACGCAGTATTTT.

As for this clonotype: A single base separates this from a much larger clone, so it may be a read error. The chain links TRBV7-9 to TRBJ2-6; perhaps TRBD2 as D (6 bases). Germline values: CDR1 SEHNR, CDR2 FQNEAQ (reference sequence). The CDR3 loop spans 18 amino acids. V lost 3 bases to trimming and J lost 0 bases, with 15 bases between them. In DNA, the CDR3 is TGTGCCAGCAGCTTTCTTGGACTACCGTCCTCTGGGGCCAACGTCCTGACTTTC. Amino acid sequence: CASSFLGLPSSGANVLTF.

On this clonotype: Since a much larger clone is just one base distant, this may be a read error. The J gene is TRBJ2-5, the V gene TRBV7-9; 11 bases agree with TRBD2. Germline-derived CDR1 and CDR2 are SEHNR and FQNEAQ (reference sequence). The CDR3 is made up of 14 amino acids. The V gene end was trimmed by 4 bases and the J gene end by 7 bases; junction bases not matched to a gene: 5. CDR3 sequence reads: CASSSETSGVTQYF. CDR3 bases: TGTGCCAGCAGCTCCGAGACTAGCGGGGTGACCCAGTACTTC.

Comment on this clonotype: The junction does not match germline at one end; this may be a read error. The DNA for the CDR3 is TGCAGCCTTGCGGCAGATTGGATCGATGAGCACTTCTTC. It is translated as CSLAADWIDEHFF. The rearrangement uses TRBV29-1 and TRBJ2-1; no definite D call. Looked up from germline, CDR1 is SQVTM and CDR2 is ANQGSEA. CDR3 length: 13 amino acids.

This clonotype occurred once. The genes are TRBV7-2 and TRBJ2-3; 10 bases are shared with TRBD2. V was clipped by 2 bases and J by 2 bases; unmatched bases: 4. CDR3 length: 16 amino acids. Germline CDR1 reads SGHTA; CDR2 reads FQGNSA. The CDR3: CASSLTSGVDTDTQYF. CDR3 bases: TGTGCCAGCAGCTTAACTAGCGGGGTCGACACAGATACGCAGTATTTT.

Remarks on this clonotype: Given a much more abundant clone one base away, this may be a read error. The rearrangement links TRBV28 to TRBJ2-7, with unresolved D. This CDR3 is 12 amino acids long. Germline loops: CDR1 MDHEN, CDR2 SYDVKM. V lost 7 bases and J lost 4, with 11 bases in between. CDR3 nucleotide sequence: TGTGCCAGCAAACCCATGACGTACGAGCAGTACTTC. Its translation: CASKPMTYEQYF.

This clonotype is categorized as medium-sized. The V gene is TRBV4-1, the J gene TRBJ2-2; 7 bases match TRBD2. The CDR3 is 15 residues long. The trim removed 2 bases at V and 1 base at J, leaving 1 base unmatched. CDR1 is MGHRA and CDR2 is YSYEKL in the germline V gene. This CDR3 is CASSQSSGNTGELFF. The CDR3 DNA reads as TGCGCCAGCAGCCAATCTAGCGGGAACACCGGGGAGCTGTTTTTT.

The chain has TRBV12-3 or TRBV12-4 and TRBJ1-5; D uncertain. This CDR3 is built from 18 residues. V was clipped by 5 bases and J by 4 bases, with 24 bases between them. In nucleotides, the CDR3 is TGTGCCAGCAGTACTGGGCTCCCCCGGGGAAGGGTGAATCAGCCCCAGCATTTT. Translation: CASSTGLPRGRVNQPQHF.